This entry lists 20 T cell receptor beta chains sequenced from one sample in a study of OX40 agonist ivuxolimab in advanced cancers. Data came from immunoSEQ multiplex PCR; TCRdb stores just in-frame clones and leaves some out. This table holds more than 65,000 clones, 80% to 85% found once. This specimen consisted of CD4+ or CD8+ T cells sorted from blood, obtained in a trial of the OX40 agonist ivuxolimab. The receptors were gathered from an adult with an advanced solid tumor such as melanoma, head and neck, liver or kidney cancer.

The CDR3 DNA sequence: TGCGCCAGCAGCTTGGGAGGTGCGGGTGATGGTTCACCCCTCCACTTT. Its translation: CASSLGGAGDGSPLHF. This rearrangement joins TRBV5-1 to TRBJ1-6; D remains unclear. V lost 0 bases and J lost 9, with 16 bases in between. CDR1 and CDR2 from the germline V gene are SGHRS and YFSETQ. This CDR3 region has 16 residues.

This chain joins TRBV5-1 and TRBJ2-7; 10 bases match TRBD2. This CDR3 is built from 14 residues. Per the germline V gene, CDR1 is SGHRS and CDR2 is YFSETQ. The V and J ends lost 4 bases and 3 bases, in that order; junction bases with no gene match: 4. CDR3 protein: CASSAGLANYEQYF. CDR3 in DNA: TGCGCCAGCAGCGCGGGACTAGCGAACTACGAGCAGTACTTC.

J is TRBJ1-5 and V is TRBV10-3, with 7 positions matching TRBD1. V shed 5 bases and J 0 bases; nucleotides not matched to a gene: 13. The CDR3 has 18 amino acids. Germline-derived CDR1 and CDR2 are ENHRY and SYGVKD. The CDR3 reads CAISNSRTGSSSNQPQHF. The CDR3 DNA reads as TGTGCCATCAGTAATTCACGGACAGGATCCTCTAGCAATCAGCCCCAGCATTTT.

The J gene is TRBJ2-7, the V gene TRBV7-9; no clear D. The CDR3 sequence is 12 residues long. V was cut by 1 base and J by 4 bases, with 5 bases left in between. Looked up from germline, CDR1 is SEHNR and CDR2 is FQNEAQ (reference sequence). The CDR3 DNA reads as TGTGCCAGCAGCTTAGACACTTACGAGCAGTACTTC. This sequence encodes CASSLDTYEQYF.

In DNA, the CDR3 is TGTGCCAGCAGCTATAGCGGGGGTTACAATGAGCAGTTCTTC. As protein: CASSYSGGYNEQFF. The chain has TRBV13 and TRBJ2-1, with 9 bases identical to TRBD2. After removal of 4 bases from V and 4 bases from J, the junction contained 2 bases not matched to a gene. There are 14 residues in the CDR3. The germline V gene encodes CDR1 PRHDT and CDR2 FYEKMQ (reference sequence).

The chain recombines TRBV30 with TRBJ2-7; D might be TRBD1 (5 bases). Germline-derived CDR1 and CDR2 are GTSNPN and SVGIG (reference sequence). The CDR3 consists of 13 residues. V lost 2 bases, J lost 6 bases, and 14 bases lay in between. The DNA of the CDR3 is TGTGCCTGGAGTAGGTCAGGGAATCGCGAGCAGTACTTC. It encodes CAWSRSGNREQYF.

The rearrangement uses TRBV7-9 and TRBJ1-1, with TRBD1 identical over 9 bases. CDR1 and CDR2 (germline): SEHNR, FQNEAQ (reference sequence). With 5 bases clipped from V and 1 base from J, the junction kept 11 bases outside the gene matches. The length of the CDR3 is 17 residues. CDR3 bases: TGTGCCAGCAGCCCCGGGACAGGGACCTTTAGGAACACTGAAGCTTTCTTT. It specifies CASSPGTGTFRNTEAFF. Together with reference TRBV7-9 and TRBJ1-1, the CDR3 gives the full variable domain: DTGVSQNPRHKITKRGQNVTFRCDPISEHNRLYWYRQTLGQGPEFLTYFQNEAQLEKSRLLSDRFSAERPKGSFSTLEIQRTEQGDSAMYLCASSPGTGTFRNTEAFFGQGTRLTVV.

The chain combines TRBV5-6 with TRBJ1-6, with 9 bases identical to TRBD1. Germline V gene data show CDR1 as SGHDT and CDR2 as YYEEEE. This CDR3 has 17 amino acids. The J segment lost 8 bases and the V segment lost 1 base, leaving 10 bases of the junction unmatched. CDR3 sequence: CASSLMTGGFWDSPLHF. The CDR3 coding sequence is TGTGCCAGCAGCTTGATGACAGGGGGGTTCTGGGATTCACCCCTCCACTTT.

The chain carries TRBV2 and TRBJ2-2, with 7 bases aligning to TRBD1. This CDR3 contains 14 residues. Germline loops: CDR1 SNHLY, CDR2 FYNNEI. J gave up 2 bases and V 8 bases, and 5 bases lay outside the gene matches. Here the CDR3 reads CASRGDSNTGELFF. The CDR3 bases are TGTGCCAGCCGAGGGGACAGTAACACCGGGGAGCTGTTTTTT.

This clone was observed once. The chain links TRBV4-3 to TRBJ2-3; a weak D match, TRBD2 (6 bases). V was clipped by 1 base and J by 5 bases, with 16 bases between them. Germline lookup yields CDR1 LGHNA and CDR2 YSLEER. The CDR3 consists of 16 residues. The CDR3 bases are TGCGCCAGCAGCCAAGGCCGGCCGGGGGTTGGAGATACGCAGTATTTT. Protein: CASSQGRPGVGDTQYF.

The chain has TRBV19 and TRBJ2-7, with D perhaps TRBD2 (10 bases). V was pared by 5 bases and J by 3 bases, with 35 bases between. The CDR3 loop spans 21 amino acids. Per the germline V gene, CDR1 is LNHDA and CDR2 is SQIVND (reference sequence). CDR3 nucleotide sequence: TGTGCCAGTAGTCGACGTCCCGGGACAGGGATTTCTAGCGGGAGCTACTACGAGCAGTACTTC. This gives the protein CASSRRPGTGISSGSYYEQYF.

The chain uses TRBV25-1 and TRBJ1-2; D not resolved. Trimming left V 3 bases short and J 2 bases short, with 10 bases between. The CDR3 has 14 residues. The germline CDR1 and CDR2 sequences are MGHDK and SYGVNS. DNA of the CDR3: TGTGCCAGCAGTGATTTCACTGAAAACTATGGCTACACCTTC. It codes for CASSDFTENYGYTF.

The chain recombines TRBV29-1 with TRBJ2-7; 8 nucleotides match TRBD2. Germline trimming cut 5 bases from V and 5 bases from J; bases unmatched to any gene: 8. Germline V gives CDR1 SQVTM, CDR2 ANQGSEA. The CDR3 is 13 residues long. The CDR3 region has the DNA TGCAGCGTTAGGAGGGCCGGGGGGGACGAGCAGTACTTC. Protein: CSVRRAGGDEQYF.

This chain connects TRBV4-2 to TRBJ2-3, with D hard to call. The V end was cut by 0 bases, the J end by 5 bases, with 6 bases between. Germline loops: CDR1 LGHNA, CDR2 YNFKEQ. This CDR3 is built from 13 residues. The CDR3 coding sequence is TGTGCCAGCAGCCAAGATAGAGGAGATACGCAGTATTTT. Amino acid sequence: CASSQDRGDTQYF.

The rearrangement links TRBV19 to TRBJ2-1; 10 nucleotides align to TRBD2. The CDR3 extends over 17 amino acids. V lost 1 base to trimming and J lost 6 bases; unmatched junction nucleotides: 9. From germline, CDR1 is LNHDA and CDR2 SQIVND (reference sequence). The CDR3 DNA is TGTGCCAGTAGTATAGTCCCCGGGACTAGCGTGTTCAATGAGCAGTTCTTC. Translating it yields CASSIVPGTSVFNEQFF.

This clone came up once. This sequence joins TRBV6-5 and TRBJ2-7; TRBD1 agrees at 10 bases. J lost 5 bases, V lost 2 bases, and 6 bases had no gene match. The CDR3 extends over 15 amino acids. Per the germline V gene, CDR1 is MNHEY and CDR2 is SVGAGI. The CDR3 DNA sequence: TGTGCCAGCAGTTACAGGAGACAGGGGGCCCACGAGCAGTACTTC. Amino acids: CASSYRRQGAHEQYF.

This chain links TRBV7-2 with TRBJ1-2, with TRBD1 matching 8 bases. Losses at the gene ends were 5 bases for V and 0 bases for J; bases not matched to a gene: 5. CDR3 length: 15 amino acids. Germline V gene sequence: CDR1 SGHTA, CDR2 FQGNSA. CDR3 DNA: TGTGCCAGCAGCGAACAGGGGGTAGCTAACTATGGCTACACCTTC. Translation: CASSEQGVANYGYTF. The complete variable domain, with remaining parts taken from reference TRBV7-2 and TRBJ1-2, reads GAGVSQSPSNKVTEKGKDVELRCDPISGHTALYWYRQSLGQGLEFLIYFQGNSAPDKSGLPSDRFSAERTGGSVSTLTIQRTQQEDSAVYLCASSEQGVANYGYTFGSGTRLTVV.

The V call is TRBV27, the J call TRBJ2-1, with D maybe TRBD2 (6 bases). CDR1 MNHEY and CDR2 SMNVEV come from the germline V gene (reference sequence). The CDR3 has 15 amino acids. V was pared by 6 bases and J by 5 bases, with 17 bases between. For the CDR3, the DNA is TGTGCCAGCAGCCAACCGGGACTGGGACACAATGAGCAGTTCTTC. This gives the protein CASSQPGLGHNEQFF.

The chain carries TRBV5-1 and TRBJ2-5; 8 bases map to TRBD2. TRBJ2-7 explains the end of the DNA better; the J call may be wrong. Germline lookup yields CDR1 SGHRS and CDR2 YFSETQ. The CDR3 is 14 amino acids. Here the CDR3 reads CASSPLSGAYEQYF. In DNA, the CDR3 is TGCGCCAGCAGCCCCCTTAGCGGGGCGTACGAGCAGTACTTC.

V usage is TRBV2 and J usage is TRBJ2-1; no reliable D call. Trimming took off 3 bases at V and 10 bases at J, with 10 bases between the two ends. Germline CDR1 reads SNHLY; CDR2 reads FYNNEI. The CDR3 length is 12 residues. CDR3 nucleotides: TGTGCCAGCAGTGACCGTGGACGGGAGCAGTTCTTC. Protein: CASSDRGREQFF.